The 27 T cell receptor beta chains below come from one sample, sequenced in a study of blood T cell repertoires in COVID-19. The protocol was immunoSEQ multiplex PCR, while the TCRdb copy is restricted to in-frame clones and leaves out a portion. Of roughly 260,000 clones listed, more than 75% are singletons. The sequenced sample was PBMCs or T cells enriched from blood (not recorded which). The receptors originated from a woman between 18 and 29 years old who had recovered from COVID-19.

V is TRBV6-5 and J is TRBJ2-2, with 9 nucleotides matching TRBD2. The length of the CDR3 is 14 residues. V dropped 6 bases and J dropped 7; count of bases not matched to a gene: 6. Germline CDR1 is MNHEY and CDR2 is SVGAGI. In nucleotides, the CDR3 is TGTGCCAGCAGGCGAGCGGGGGGAGGCGGGGAGCTGTTTTTT. It encodes CASRRAGGGGELFF.

This chain links TRBV29-1 with TRBJ2-2; 8 bases map to TRBD1. The CDR3 is made up of 15 amino acids. Trimming at V came to 6 bases and at J to 5 bases, leaving 11 bases not matched to a gene. The V gene's germline CDR1 is SQVTM and CDR2 ANQGSEA. CDR3 sequence reads: CSVEPRGRETGELFF. CDR3 nucleotide sequence: TGCAGCGTCGAACCCAGGGGGCGCGAGACCGGGGAGCTGTTTTTT.

J is TRBJ1-5 and V is TRBV9, with 7 bases that match TRBD1. The germline V gene has CDR1 SGDLS and CDR2 YYNGEE. V lost 4 bases, J lost 2 bases, and 12 bases stayed unmatched. This CDR3 comprises 17 residues. In DNA form, the CDR3 reads TGTGCCAGCAGCATCCGACAGGGCTTCGATCGCAATCAGCCCCAGCATTTT. Its protein product is CASSIRQGFDRNQPQHF.

J is TRBJ2-5 and V is TRBV28; TRBD1 agrees at 8 bases. The CDR3 loop spans 17 amino acids. Germline V gives CDR1 MDHEN, CDR2 SYDVKM. V dropped 4 bases and J dropped 4; count of bases not matched to a gene: 14. The CDR3 region is CASSSRDRYKKGETQYF. Here the CDR3 DNA reads TGTGCCAGCAGTTCCCGGGACAGGTACAAGAAGGGAGAGACCCAGTACTTC.

Only one count was recorded for this clone. This chain joins TRBV4-2 and TRBJ2-3; 13 bases align to TRBD2. This CDR3 region has 17 residues. Per the germline V gene, CDR1 is LGHNA and CDR2 is YNFKEQ. Trimming took 4 bases from V and 2 from J; bases not matched to a gene: 6. The DNA of the CDR3 is TGTGCCAGCAGCCCCTCGGGACTAGCGGGATTCACAGATACGCAGTATTTT. This encodes CASSPSGLAGFTDTQYF.

J is TRBJ2-5 and V is TRBV5-1; 10 bases map to TRBD1. With 0 bases clipped from V and 3 bases from J, the junction kept 5 bases outside the gene matches. The CDR3 covers 16 residues. CDR1 SGHRS and CDR2 YFSETQ come from the germline V gene. In DNA, the CDR3 is TGCGCCAGCAGCTTGGGGGGGACAGGGGTCGAAGAGACCCAGTACTTC. This gives the protein CASSLGGTGVEETQYF.

The chain carries TRBV19 and TRBJ2-2, with TRBD1 identical over 8 bases. CDR1 and CDR2 (germline): LNHDA, SQIVND (reference sequence). The V segment lost 3 bases and the J segment 7 bases; nucleotides outside the gene matches: 4. The CDR3 runs 14 residues. The CDR3 DNA is TGTGCCAGTAGTATTACAGGGGGAATCGGGGAGCTGTTTTTT. The encoded protein is CASSITGGIGELFF.

The V call is TRBV30, the J call TRBJ2-7; 11 bases line up with TRBD1. Germline-derived CDR1 and CDR2 are GTSNPN and SVGIG (reference sequence). The CDR3 spans 14 residues. J lost 1 base, V lost 8 bases, and 7 bases had no gene match. The CDR3 nucleotides are TGTGCCGGGGGGACAGGGGGTGGGTCCTACGAGCAGTACTTC. Translation gives CAGGTGGGSYEQYF.

This chain connects TRBV2 to TRBJ2-1; tentative D call: TRBD2 (5 bases). From germline, CDR1 is SNHLY and CDR2 FYNNEI. V lost 10 bases to trimming and J lost 8 bases, with 18 bases between them. The CDR3 has 13 amino acids. The CDR3 loop reads CATGLPSSDEQFF. The CDR3 DNA is TGTGCCACCGGACTGCCCAGTTCGGATGAGCAGTTCTTC.

The chain employs TRBV7-3 and TRBJ2-5; weak D call: TRBD2 (6 bases). The germline V gene encodes CDR1 SGHTA and CDR2 FQGTGA. There are 15 residues in the CDR3. The V and J ends lost 0 bases and 1 base respectively, with 9 bases between them. The DNA for the CDR3 is TGTGCCAGCAGCTTAACTCCGGGACTCCAAGAGACCCAGTACTTC. This gives the protein CASSLTPGLQETQYF.

The genes are TRBV5-8 and TRBJ2-4, with TRBD2 matching over 12 bases. The CDR3 spans 14 residues. From germline, CDR1 is SGHTS and CDR2 YDEGEE. V gave up 3 bases and J gave up 9 bases; unmatched junction bases: 4. The CDR3 sequence is CASSWTSGAGIQYF. The DNA of the CDR3 is TGTGCCAGCAGCTGGACTAGCGGGGCGGGCATTCAGTACTTC.

The chain has TRBV3-1 (or the pseudogene TRBV3-2) and TRBJ2-3; D might be TRBD2 (7 bases). Trimming left V 2 bases short and J 4 bases short, with 25 bases between. From germline, CDR1 is LGHDT and CDR2 YNNKEL (reference sequence). The CDR3 contains 19 residues. This CDR3 is CASSQPPGHHQSGADTQYF. The CDR3 nucleotides are TGTGCCAGCAGCCAACCCCCGGGACATCATCAAAGCGGGGCAGATACGCAGTATTTT.

This clone showed up just once. The chain combines TRBV4-1 with TRBJ1-2; tentative D call: TRBD1 (5 bases). Trimming pared 2 bases from V and 2 bases from J, leaving 9 bases between. The CDR3 covers 14 residues. Germline values: CDR1 MGHRA, CDR2 YSYEKL. For the CDR3, the DNA is TGCGCCAGCAGCCAACGTAGGGGAAACTATGGCTACACCTTC. It is translated as CASSQRRGNYGYTF.

The chain couples TRBV5-1 to TRBJ2-1; 12 nucleotides align to TRBD2. From germline, CDR1 is SGHRS and CDR2 YFSETQ. The CDR3 has 18 amino acids. The V segment lost 4 bases and the J segment 0 bases; nucleotides outside the gene matches: 8. This CDR3 reads CASSPGTSGFSSYNEQFF. The CDR3 DNA reads as TGCGCCAGCAGCCCAGGGACTAGCGGGTTCAGCTCCTACAATGAGCAGTTCTTC.

J is TRBJ2-4 and V is TRBV27, with D perhaps matching TRBD2 (5 bases). Germline-derived CDR1 and CDR2 are MNHEY and SMNVEV (reference sequence). The CDR3 contains 18 residues. The V and J ends lost 6 bases and 0 bases respectively, with 21 bases between them. The CDR3 sequence is CASSPGIAERLAKNIQYF. CDR3 nucleotide sequence: TGTGCCAGCAGCCCCGGGATAGCTGAAAGGCTAGCCAAAAACATTCAGTACTTC.

The chain combines TRBV11-3 with TRBJ2-3, with 14 bases identical to TRBD2. Germline V gene sequence: CDR1 SGHNT, CDR2 YENEEA. Trimming cost V 3 bases and J 2 bases; bases outside gene matches: 1. This CDR3 region has 16 residues. In DNA form, the CDR3 reads TGTGCCAGCAGCTTGACTAGCGGGAGGGCCACAGATACGCAGTATTTT. Its protein product is CASSLTSGRATDTQYF.

The chain has TRBV10-3 and TRBJ2-7, with D possibly matching TRBD2 (7 bases). Germline CDR1 and CDR2: ENHRY and SYGVKD. CDR3 length equals 17 residues. V lost 1 base to trimming and J lost 4 bases, with 20 bases between them. The CDR3 nucleotides are TGTGCCATCAGTGAGTGGGAAACTAGGGGGGGCCCGTACGAGCAGTACTTC. It encodes CAISEWETRGGPYEQYF.

The rearrangement joins TRBV7-8 to TRBJ1-5, with 8 bases matching TRBD1. Losses at the gene ends were 3 bases for V and 1 base for J; bases not matched to a gene: 8. This CDR3 region has 17 residues. Germline V lookup: CDR1 SGHVS, CDR2 FQNEAQ. The CDR3 nucleotides read TGTGCCAGCAGCTTGGGTACAGGGGGGGTGAGCAATCAGCCCCAGCATTTT. Translation gives CASSLGTGGVSNQPQHF.

The chain is built from TRBV6-2 or TRBV6-3 and TRBJ2-7; D perhaps matches TRBD1 (5 bases). The germline V and J ends were trimmed by 2 bases and 6 bases, with 17 bases remaining between them. CDR3 length equals 15 residues. Germline loops: CDR1 MNHEY, CDR2 SVGEGT. This chain's CDR3 is CASSYGSGYGVEQYF. The DNA of the CDR3 is TGTGCCAGCAGTTACGGTTCAGGGTACGGAGTCGAGCAGTACTTC.

V gene TRBV4-3 combines with J gene TRBJ1-2; D possibly corresponds to TRBD1 (5 bases). Trimming shortened V by 1 base and J by 4 bases, and 13 bases separated the two germline ends. This CDR3 spans 15 amino acids. Germline lookup yields CDR1 LGHNA and CDR2 YSLEER. CDR3 protein: CASSQGARVGYGYTF. The CDR3 nucleotides read TGCGCCAGCAGCCAAGGAGCCAGGGTTGGCTATGGCTACACCTTC.

J is TRBJ2-3 and V is TRBV7-2; tentative D call: TRBD1 (7 bases). From germline, CDR1 is SGHTA and CDR2 FQGNSA. The CDR3 contains 15 residues. Trimming removed 5 bases from V and 2 bases from J, with 14 bases in between. CDR3 amino acids: CASSLQGTFTDTQYF. In DNA form, the CDR3 reads TGTGCCAGCAGCCTACAGGGGACTTTCACAGATACGCAGTATTTT.

The rearrangement uses TRBV10-3 and TRBJ2-2, with 11 nucleotides matching TRBD1. Germline V gives CDR1 ENHRY, CDR2 SYGVKD. V shed 7 bases, J shed 3 bases, and the junction held 4 bases outside the gene matches. This CDR3 comprises 15 residues. The CDR3 protein is CAIKGTGGHTGELFF. For the CDR3, the DNA is TGTGCCATCAAGGGGACAGGGGGTCACACCGGGGAGCTGTTTTTT.

The chain couples TRBV30 to TRBJ2-7, with D possibly being TRBD2 (5 bases). From germline, CDR1 is GTSNPN and CDR2 SVGIG (reference sequence). This CDR3 region has 12 residues. The ends were cut back, 5 bases at V and 5 bases at J, with 13 bases in the middle. CDR3 bases: TGTGCCTGGTTACTAGTTCCGAACGAGCAGTACTTC. Its protein is CAWLLVPNEQYF.

The count of this clone is one. The CDR3 region is CASSSAPLAGTDTQYF. Here the CDR3 DNA reads TGTGCCAGCAGCTCAGCGCCACTAGCGGGCACAGATACGCAGTATTTT. The gene calls are TRBV7-2 and TRBJ2-3; TRBD2 matches at 8 bases. Germline V lookup: CDR1 SGHTA, CDR2 FQGNSA. The CDR3 loop spans 16 amino acids. The V and J ends lost 4 bases and 1 base, in that order; junction bases with no gene match: 7.

V and J are TRBV28 and TRBJ2-5; possible D gene TRBD1, 7 bases. CDR1 and CDR2 (germline): MDHEN, SYDVKM. The length of the CDR3 is 16 residues. Between the trimmed V and J ends, which lost 2 bases and 5 bases, there was a span of 18 bases. The DNA for the CDR3 is TGTGCCAGCAGTTTAAGGAGGGGCAGGGGGTTGGAGACCCAGTACTTC. Translated, it gives CASSLRRGRGLETQYF.

The chain combines TRBV28 with TRBJ2-7; 10 bases agree with TRBD1. Germline V gene sequence: CDR1 MDHEN, CDR2 SYDVKM. V lost 6 bases and J lost 1; bases outside the gene matches: 9. This CDR3 region has 16 residues. CDR3 region: CASSSLGQGRSYEQYF. The CDR3 coding sequence is TGTGCCAGCAGCTCCTTGGGACAGGGGAGGTCCTACGAGCAGTACTTC.

The rearrangement uses TRBV4-1 and TRBJ2-3; possible D gene TRBD1, 6 bases. Trimming cost V 0 bases and J 2 bases, with 12 bases left between them. The CDR3 contains 16 residues. Germline V gene sequence: CDR1 MGHRA, CDR2 YSYEKL. DNA of the CDR3: TGCGCCAGCAGCCAAGATCCAGGGGCAGCCACAGATACGCAGTATTTT. Translation gives CASSQDPGAATDTQYF.